This TCR beta chain was sequenced for a study of shared clonotypes between healthy human individuals. Study results and limitations: A handful of donors had about 5% of their naive CD4 clonotypes in common. Lower generation probabilities were found for non-shared clonotypes than for those shared by all four donors. Estimated richness values were generally larger in naive subsets than in memory subsets.

Concerning this clone itself: Antigen: not known.

The assay was immunoSEQ multiplex PCR, and TCRdb's table has in-frame clones only and misses some. Of about a million clones listed, approximately 80% are singletons. Input material: memory CD4+ T cells from PBMCs. This sample's subset: CD45RA-negative fraction. The sequence came from a man younger than 35 in good health. Some clones in this sample may be carry-over from other donors' samples.

The DNA for the CDR3 is TGTGCCAGCAGTGCTGGACAGGGGGGCTCCTACGAGCAGTACTTC. This translates into CASSAGQGGSYEQYF. The chain has TRBV2 and TRBJ2-7; 10 bases map to TRBD1. The trim removed 4 bases at V and 0 bases at J, leaving 3 bases unmatched. This CDR3 has 15 amino acids. Germline loops: CDR1 SNHLY, CDR2 FYNNEI.